This T cell receptor (beta chain) was documented in a study of T cell responses to AZD1222 COVID-19 vaccine. The V and J ends lost 4 bases and 7 bases respectively, with 12 bases between them. There are 13 residues in the CDR3. Details on this clone: As yet, its antigen is unknown.

Using immunoSEQ multiplex PCR, the repertoire was profiled, and TCRdb retains in-frame clones only, with some absent. This table has 25,000 to 35,000 clones, roughly 93% appearing once. General observations from the study: Distributed over spike, vaccine-associated CD4 TCRs predominated at 160-218 and 743-854. Donors in the cohort were predominantly white British and more often female, and clonal diversity was possibly underestimated. Spike-specific TCR breadth rose after two AZD1222 doses, and depth rose as well.

The receptor was isolated from an adult in good health. The chain is built from TRBV12-3 or TRBV12-4 and TRBJ2-3, with D unclear. Here the sequenced sample was peripheral blood, taken on day 0 of AZD1222 vaccination. DNA of the CDR3: TGTGCCAGCAGTTCGCGGACCGTAAATACGCAGTATTTT. Translating it yields CASSSRTVNTQYF.